This T cell receptor beta chain was identified in a study of blood T cell repertoires in COVID-19. Turning to the study itself: Sites in the United States, Italy and Spain provided acute and convalescent COVID-19 samples. T cells, B-cell-depleted T cells, or PBMCs supplied cDNA or gDNA.

As processed by the authors: Using reference gene primer amplification, nucleated cell counts were estimated. Assay used: immunoSEQ multiplex PCR; TCRdb lists only in-frame clones, some missing. D and trimming come from the DNA, and the V and J calls and clone size come from that table. Of over 120,000 clones listed, 84% are singletons. In germline, CDR1 is LNHDA, CDR2 SQIVND (reference sequence). Trimming took off 5 bases at V and 5 bases at J, with 13 bases between the two ends. The length of the CDR3 is 14 residues. J is TRBJ1-5 and V is TRBV19, with D possibly matching TRBD1 (6 bases). Sequencing used peripheral blood. This clonotype was obtained from a human donor in a cohort sampled during active COVID-19. The CDR3 nucleotides read TGTGCCAGTAGTCCAGGGACAAGGGATCAGCCCCAGCATTTT. Amino acids: CASSPGTRDQPQHF.